Many counts were recorded for the clone carrying this T cell receptor (beta chain). Its specificity is not known. Germline V lookup: CDR1 SGHVS, CDR2 FNYEAQ. Trimming removed 4 bases from V and 0 bases from J; junction bases left unmatched: 2. The CDR3 is made up of 16 amino acids. The diagnosis combined clinical symptoms, thyroxine, TRAb, thyroid ultrasound and orbital computed tomography scans. This entry comes from a study of Graves' ophthalmopathy and Graves' hyperthyroidism. Whole-study findings and limits: Predictions made by the model for ophthalmopathy progression reached approximately 70% sensitivity and roughly 75% specificity.

Amplified TCR beta CDR3 regions were obtained using RNA transcripts as template. An opening RT-PCR round employed HTBI primers and preceded a second-round multiplex PCR. One entry per CDR3 protein, called by TCRdb with MiXCR from the multiplex PCR reads. The table includes 400,000 to 450,000 distinct CDR3 sequences, about 21% detected once. V and J are TRBV7-6 and TRBJ2-6, with 8 nucleotides matching TRBD2. Sequences were obtained from peripheral blood. This sequence originates from a woman under 30 with stable Graves' hyperthyroidism. CDR3: CASSSGGVSGANVLTF. The CDR3 nucleotides read TGTGCCAGCAGCTCGGGAGGGGTCTCTGGGGCCAACGTCCTGACTTTC.